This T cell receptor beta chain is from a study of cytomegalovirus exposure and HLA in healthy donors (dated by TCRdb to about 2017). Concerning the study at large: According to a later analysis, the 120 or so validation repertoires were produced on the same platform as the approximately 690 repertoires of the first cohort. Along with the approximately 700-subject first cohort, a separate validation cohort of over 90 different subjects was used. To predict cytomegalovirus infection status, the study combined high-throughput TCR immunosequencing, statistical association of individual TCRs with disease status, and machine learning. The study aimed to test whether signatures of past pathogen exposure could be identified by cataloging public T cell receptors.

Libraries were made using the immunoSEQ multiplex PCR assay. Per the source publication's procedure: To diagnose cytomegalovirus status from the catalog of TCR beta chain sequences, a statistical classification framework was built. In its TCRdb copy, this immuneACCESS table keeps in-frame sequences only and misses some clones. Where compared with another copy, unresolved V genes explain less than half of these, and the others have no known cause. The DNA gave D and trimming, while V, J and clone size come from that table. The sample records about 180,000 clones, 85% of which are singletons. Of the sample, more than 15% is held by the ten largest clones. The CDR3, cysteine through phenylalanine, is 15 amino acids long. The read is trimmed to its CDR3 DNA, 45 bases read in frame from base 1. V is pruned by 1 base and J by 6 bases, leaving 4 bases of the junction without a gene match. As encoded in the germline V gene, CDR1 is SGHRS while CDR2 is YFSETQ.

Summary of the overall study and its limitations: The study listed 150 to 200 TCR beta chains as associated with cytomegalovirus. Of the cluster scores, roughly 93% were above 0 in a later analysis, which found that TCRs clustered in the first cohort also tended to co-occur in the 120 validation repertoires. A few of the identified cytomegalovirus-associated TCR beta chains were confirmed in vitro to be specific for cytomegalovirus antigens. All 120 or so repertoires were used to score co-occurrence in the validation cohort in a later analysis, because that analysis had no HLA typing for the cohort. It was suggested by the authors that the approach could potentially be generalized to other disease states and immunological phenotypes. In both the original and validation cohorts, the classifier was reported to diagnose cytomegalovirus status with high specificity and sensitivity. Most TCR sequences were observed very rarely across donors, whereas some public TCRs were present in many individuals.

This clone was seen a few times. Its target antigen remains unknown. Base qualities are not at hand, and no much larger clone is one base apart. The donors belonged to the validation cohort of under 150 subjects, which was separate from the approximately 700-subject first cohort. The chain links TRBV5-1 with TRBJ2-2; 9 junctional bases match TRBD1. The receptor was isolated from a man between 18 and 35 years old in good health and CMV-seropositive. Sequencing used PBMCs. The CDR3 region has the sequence CASSLLGQGSGELFF. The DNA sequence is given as TGCGCCAGCAGCTTGCTGGGACAGGGTTCCGGGGAGCTGTTTTTT.